The clone carrying this T cell receptor beta chain was detected a few times. The antigen is undetermined. TCRdb processed the reads anew with MiXCR; each CDR3 protein has one entry. The sample has 350,000 to 550,000 distinct CDR3 sequences, roughly 30% seen once; the top ten hold 12% to 15%. The record originates from a study of T cell repertoires in cytomegalovirus infection. Turning to the study itself: A matching HLA type, together with CMV infection, was signaled by public TCR beta signatures. General study results and limits: CMV carriers with the relevant HLA were identified by cumulative public TCR beta family frequency. HLA-C-restricted, CMV-specific TCR beta clonotypes were dominant ex vivo.

This TCR derives from a human donor in good health (CMV status not recorded). Some clones in this sample may be carry-over from other donors' samples. Sequencing input: PBMCs.

The CDR3 DNA reads as TGTGCCAGCAGCTTAGCGCGGGCAGCTAGCAATCAGCCCCAGCATTTT. Its protein product is CASSLARAASNQPQHF. The chain recombines TRBV7-2 with TRBJ1-5; D gene unclear. This CDR3 is built from 16 residues. Germline V CDR1 and CDR2: SGHTA, FQGNSA. Between the trimmed V and J ends, which lost 0 bases and 0 bases, there was a span of 9 bases.